The clone carrying this TCR beta chain was found a few times. As yet, its antigen is unknown. The CDR3 runs to 14 residues. V lost 6 bases and J lost 6; bases outside the gene matches: 8. The data originate from a study of T-cell reconstitution after alpha-beta-depleted transplantation in children. Study outcomes and limitations: Several hundred rapidly expanded clones from non-depleted graft cells reportedly supplied alpha-beta T cells about two months post-transplant.

Preparation of the TCRbeta library used unique molecular identifiers. TCRdb re-derived calls from the PCR reads in MiXCR, one entry per CDR3 protein. The sample includes hundreds of thousands of distinct CDR3 sequences, approximately 14% seen only once; the top ten take about 0.77%. The origin of this receptor is a girl aged 2 to 10 with congenital amegakaryocytic thrombocytopenia, due to receive a stem cell transplant. V gene TRBV12-3 or TRBV12-4 combines with J gene TRBJ2-1, with 7 positions matching TRBD2. The specimen was PBMCs, collected before TCRalphabeta/CD19-depleted stem cell transplant. CDR3 nucleotide sequence: TGTGCCAGCAGACCTCGGACTAGGAGCAATGAGCAGTTCTTC. Translation gives CASRPRTRSNEQFF.